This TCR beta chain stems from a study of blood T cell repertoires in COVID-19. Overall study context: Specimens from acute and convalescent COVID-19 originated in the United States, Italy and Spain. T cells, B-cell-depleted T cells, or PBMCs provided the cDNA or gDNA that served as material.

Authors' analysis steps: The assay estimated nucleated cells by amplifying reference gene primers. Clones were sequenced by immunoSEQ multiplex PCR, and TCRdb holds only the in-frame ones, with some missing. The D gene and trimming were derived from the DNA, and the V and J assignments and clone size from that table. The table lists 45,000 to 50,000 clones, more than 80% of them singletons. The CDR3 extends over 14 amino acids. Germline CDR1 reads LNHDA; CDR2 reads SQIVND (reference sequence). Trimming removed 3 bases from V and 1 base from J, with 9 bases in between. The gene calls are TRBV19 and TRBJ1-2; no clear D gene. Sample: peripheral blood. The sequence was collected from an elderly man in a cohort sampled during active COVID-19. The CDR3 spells CASSIGGLNYGYTF. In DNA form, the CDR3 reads TGTGCCAGTAGTATCGGCGGCCTTAACTATGGCTACACCTTC. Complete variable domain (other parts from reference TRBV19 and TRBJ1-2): DGGITQSPKYLFRKEGQNVTLSCEQNLNHDAMYWYRQDPGQGLRLIYYSQIVNDFQKGDIAEGYSVSREKKESFPLTVTSAQKNPTAFYLCASSIGGLNYGYTFGSGTRLTVV.